This T cell receptor (beta chain) was identified in a study of shared clonotypes between healthy human individuals. Naive CD8 cells were CD45RO-negative, positively selected for CCR7, excluding terminally differentiated effector memory CD45RA+ cells. Those who donated, Caucasian adults without exception, all lived in Nashville, Tennessee. The V gene end was trimmed by 4 bases and the J gene end by 7 bases; junction bases not matched to a gene: 9. In germline, CDR1 is SGHDT, CDR2 YYEEEE. The CDR3 covers 16 residues. Produced via immunoSEQ multiplex PCR; TCRdb's table is partial and in-frame only. This sample has about 2 million clones, with roughly 94% found just once.

The TCR originated in a man between 18 and 29 years old in good health. The sequenced sample consisted of naive CD8+ T cells sorted from blood. J is TRBJ2-1 and V is TRBV5-6; 12 nucleotides match TRBD2. CDR3 region: CASSHMTSGGLNEQFF. The DNA for the CDR3 is TGTGCCAGCAGCCATATGACTAGCGGGGGATTAAATGAGCAGTTCTTC.